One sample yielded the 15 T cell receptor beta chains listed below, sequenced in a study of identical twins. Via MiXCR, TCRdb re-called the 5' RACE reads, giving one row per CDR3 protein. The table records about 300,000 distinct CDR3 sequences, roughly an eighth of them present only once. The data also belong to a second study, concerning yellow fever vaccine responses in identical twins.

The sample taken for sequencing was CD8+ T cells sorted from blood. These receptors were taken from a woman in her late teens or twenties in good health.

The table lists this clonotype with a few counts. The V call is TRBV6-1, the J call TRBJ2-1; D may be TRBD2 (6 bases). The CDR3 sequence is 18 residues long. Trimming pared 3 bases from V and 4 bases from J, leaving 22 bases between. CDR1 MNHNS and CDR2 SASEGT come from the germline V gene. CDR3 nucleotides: TGTGCCAGCAGTGATGCTACCCCCGGGCTAGCGAAATACAATGAGCAGTTCTTC. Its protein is CASSDATPGLAKYNEQFF.

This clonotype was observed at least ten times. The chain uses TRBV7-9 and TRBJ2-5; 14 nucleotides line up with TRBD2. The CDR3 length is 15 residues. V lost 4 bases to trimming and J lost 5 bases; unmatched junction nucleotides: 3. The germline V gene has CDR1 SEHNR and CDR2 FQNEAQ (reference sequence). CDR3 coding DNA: TGTGCCAGCAGCTCGACTAGCGGGAGGGGTGAGACCCAGTACTTC. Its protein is CASSSTSGRGETQYF.

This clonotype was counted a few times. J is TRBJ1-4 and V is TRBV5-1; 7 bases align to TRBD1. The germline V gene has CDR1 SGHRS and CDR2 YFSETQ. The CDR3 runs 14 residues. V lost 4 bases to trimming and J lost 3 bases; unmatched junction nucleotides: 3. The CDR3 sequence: CASSQDRPNEKLFF. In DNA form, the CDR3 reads TGCGCCAGCAGCCAGGACAGGCCTAATGAAAAACTGTTTTTT.

The CDR3 loop is CASSLTTSSTDTQYF. The CDR3 DNA follows: TGTGCCAGCAGTTTAACGACTAGCAGCACAGATACGCAGTATTTT. This chain joins TRBV12-3 or TRBV12-4 and TRBJ2-3, with 7 bases that match TRBD2. The CDR3 loop spans 15 amino acids. Trimming at V came to 2 bases and at J to 0 bases, leaving 2 bases not matched to a gene.

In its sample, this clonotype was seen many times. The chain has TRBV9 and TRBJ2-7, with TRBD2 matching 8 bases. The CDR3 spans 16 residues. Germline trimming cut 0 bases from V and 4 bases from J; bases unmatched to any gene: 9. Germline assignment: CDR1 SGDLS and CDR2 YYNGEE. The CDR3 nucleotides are TGTGCCAGCAGCGTAGCTGAGAGCGGGAGTTGGTACGAGCAGTACTTC. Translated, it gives CASSVAESGSWYEQYF.

CDR3 amino acids: CASSFGRPWGTEAFF. The CDR3, as DNA: TGTGCCAGCAGTTTTGGCAGGCCCTGGGGCACTGAAGCTTTCTTT. The chain recombines TRBV27 with TRBJ1-1; D unresolved. The CDR3 is made up of 15 amino acids. Trimming removed 3 bases at V and 4 bases at J, with 15 bases between. Looked up from germline, CDR1 is MNHEY and CDR2 is SMNVEV (reference sequence).

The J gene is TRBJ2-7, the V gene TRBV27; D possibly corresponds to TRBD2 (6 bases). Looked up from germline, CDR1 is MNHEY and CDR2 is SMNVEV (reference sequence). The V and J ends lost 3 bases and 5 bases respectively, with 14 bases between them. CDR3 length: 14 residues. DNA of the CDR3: TGTGCCAGCAGTTTTTTTCGAGGCGGGGACGAGCAGTACTTC. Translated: CASSFFRGGDEQYF.

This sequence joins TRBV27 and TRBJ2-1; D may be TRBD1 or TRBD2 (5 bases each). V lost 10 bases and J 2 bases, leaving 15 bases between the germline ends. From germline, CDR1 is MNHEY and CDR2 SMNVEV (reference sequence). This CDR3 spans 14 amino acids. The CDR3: CATGRDRTYNEQFF. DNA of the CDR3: TGTGCCACCGGTCGGGACCGAACCTACAATGAGCAGTTCTTC.

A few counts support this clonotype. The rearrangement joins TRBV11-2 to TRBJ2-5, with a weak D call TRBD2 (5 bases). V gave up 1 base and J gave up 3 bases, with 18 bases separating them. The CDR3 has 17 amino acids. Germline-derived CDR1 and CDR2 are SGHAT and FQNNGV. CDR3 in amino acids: CASSLVLGLLAEETQYF. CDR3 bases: TGTGCCAGCAGCTTAGTCTTGGGTCTCCTAGCCGAAGAGACCCAGTACTTC.

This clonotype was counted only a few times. The CDR3 is CATSRGRNSGNTIYF. The CDR3, as DNA: TGTGCCACCAGCAGAGGACGTAACTCTGGAAACACCATATATTTT. V and J are TRBV15 and TRBJ1-3; no firm D call. This CDR3 spans 15 amino acids. CDR1 and CDR2 from the germline V gene are LNHNV and YYDKDF (reference sequence). V was cut by 1 base and J by 0 bases, with 7 bases left in between. The entire variable domain, with the rest obtained from reference TRBV15 and TRBJ1-3, is as follows: DAMVIQNPRYQVTQFGKPVTLSCSQTLNHNVMYWYQQKSSQAPKLLFHYYDKDFNNEADTPDNFQSRRPNTSFCFLDIRSPGLGDTAMYLCATSRGRNSGNTIYFGEGSWLTVV.

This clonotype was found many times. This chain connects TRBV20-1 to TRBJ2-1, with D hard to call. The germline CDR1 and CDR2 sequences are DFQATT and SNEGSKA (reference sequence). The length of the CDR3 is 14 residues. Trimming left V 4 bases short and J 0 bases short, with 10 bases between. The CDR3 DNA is TGCAGTGCTAACCCCCCGGCCTCCTACAATGAGCAGTTCTTC. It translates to CSANPPASYNEQFF.

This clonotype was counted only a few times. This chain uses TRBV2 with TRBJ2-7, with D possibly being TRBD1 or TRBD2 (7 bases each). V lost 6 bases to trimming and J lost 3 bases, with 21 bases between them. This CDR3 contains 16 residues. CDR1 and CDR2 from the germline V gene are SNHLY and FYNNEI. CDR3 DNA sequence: TGTGCCAGCAGGTTAAGTAGGGAGGGGGCAGACTACGAGCAGTACTTC. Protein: CASRLSREGADYEQYF. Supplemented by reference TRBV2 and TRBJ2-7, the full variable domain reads EPEVTQTPSHQVTQMGQEVILRCVPISNHLYFYWYRQILGQKVEFLVSFYNNEISEKSEIFDDQFSVERPDGSNFTLKIRSTKLEDSAMYFCASRLSREGADYEQYFGPGTRLTVT.

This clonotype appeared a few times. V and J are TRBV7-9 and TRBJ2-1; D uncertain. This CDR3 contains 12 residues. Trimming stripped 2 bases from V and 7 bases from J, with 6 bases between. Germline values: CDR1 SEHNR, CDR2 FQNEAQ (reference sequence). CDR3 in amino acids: CASSLSPNEQFF. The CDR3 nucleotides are TGTGCCAGCAGCTTATCCCCGAATGAGCAGTTCTTC.

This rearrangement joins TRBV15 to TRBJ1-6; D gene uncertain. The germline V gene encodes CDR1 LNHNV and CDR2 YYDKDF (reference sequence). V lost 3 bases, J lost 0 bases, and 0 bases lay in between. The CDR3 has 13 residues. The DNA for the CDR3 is TGTGCCACCAGCAGCTCCTATAATTCACCCCTCCACTTT. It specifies CATSSSYNSPLHF.

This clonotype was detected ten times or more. The CDR3 bases are TGCGCCAGCAGCCAAGATCTTGGATCCAGAGAAGCTTTCTTT. Amino acids: CASSQDLGSREAFF. The V and J genes are TRBV4-1 and TRBJ1-1; no firm D call. V dropped 0 bases and J dropped 8 bases, with 13 bases sitting between them. Per germline, CDR1 MGHRA and CDR2 YSYEKL. The CDR3 sequence is 14 residues long.